Listed below are T cell receptor beta chains from one sample, sequenced in a study of vaccination effects on CD4 cells after COVID-19. Clones were sequenced by immunoSEQ multiplex PCR, and TCRdb holds only the in-frame ones, with some missing. The table includes 62,000 or so clones, approximately 80% detected once. These TCRs' antigens remain unknown. Sequencing used CD4+ T cells from PBMCs cultured with SARS-CoV-2 spike peptides, obtained before COVID-19 vaccination. The receptors derive from a human donor who received a COVID-19 vaccine. Both conserved end residues are part of each CDR3. A D gene is named only where the DNA matches it firmly. The size entry is marked missing in some rows and otherwise reads once, few, many or a size class.

CDR3 protein,CDR3 DNA,clone size,J gene,V gene,D gene
CASSLAWESGYTF,TGTGCCAGCAGCTTAGCTTGGGAGAGCGGCTACACCTTC,NA,TRBJ1-2,TRBV7-2,NA
CAILAGGRGEQFF,TGTGCCATCCTAGCGGGGGGAAGAGGGGAGCAGTTCTTC,NA,TRBJ2-1,TRBV10-3,TRBD2
CATSDPTRGVGADTQYF,TGTGCCACCAGTGACCCGACCCGGGGGGTTGGTGCGGATACGCAGTATTTT,NA,TRBJ2-3,TRBV24-1,TRBD2
CASSEIRGGQGARGQFF,TGTGCCAGCAGTGAGATTCGGGGGGGACAGGGGGCGCGAGGGCAGTTCTTC,NA,TRBJ2-1,TRBV6-1,TRBD1
CASSPSDRASYGYTF,TGTGCCAGCTCACCTTCGGACAGGGCTTCATATGGCTACACCTTC,NA,TRBJ1-2,TRBV18,TRBD1
CASRKGLYGNTIYF,TGTGCCAGTAGGAAGGGCCTCTATGGAAACACCATATATTTT,NA,TRBJ1-3,TRBV19,NA
CASSLDRLGEDTQYF,TGCGCCAGCAGCTTGGATCGGCTCGGGGAAGATACGCAGTATTTT,NA,TRBJ2-3,TRBV5-1,NA
CASSKSSSGANVLTF,TGTGCCAGCAGCAAAAGCAGCTCTGGGGCCAACGTCCTGACTTTC,NA,TRBJ2-6,TRBV27,NA
CASSLLETQYF,TGTGCCAGCAGCTTATTAGAGACCCAGTACTTC,NA,TRBJ2-5,TRBV11-2,NA
CASSQVYQGREDTIYF,TGTGCCAGCAGCCAAGTGTATCAGGGGCGCGAAGACACCATATATTTT,NA,TRBJ1-3,TRBV4-2,NA
CASRRTGWQGVLTF,TGTGCCAGTAGAAGGACAGGCTGGCAAGGCGTCCTGACTTTC,NA,TRBJ2-6,TRBV19,TRBD1
CASSPVAGGETQYF,TGTGCCAGCTCACCAGTAGCGGGCGGGGAGACCCAGTACTTC,NA,TRBJ2-5,TRBV18,TRBD2
CSATTWLETQYF,TGCAGCGCTACGACATGGCTAGAGACCCAGTACTTC,NA,TRBJ2-5,TRBV29-1,NA
CASSLDVQVENIQYF,TGCGCCAGCAGCTTAGACGTACAGGTGGAGAACATTCAGTACTTC,NA,TRBJ2-4,TRBV5-1,NA
CASSPGGGRNTEAFF,TGCGCCAGCAGCCCCGGAGGGGGCCGAAACACTGAAGCTTTCTTT,few,TRBJ1-1,TRBV4-1,TRBD1
CAWSRTGLGTQYF,TGTGCCTGGAGTAGGACTGGACTTGGGACCCAGTACTTC,NA,TRBJ2-5,TRBV30,NA
CASSSYLDRGTGELFF,TGTGCCAGCAGCTCATATCTTGACAGGGGGACCGGGGAGCTGTTTTTT,NA,TRBJ2-2,TRBV7-2,TRBD1
CASSEVVAGGLETQYF,TGTGCCAGCAGTGAGGTTGTAGCGGGGGGGCTTGAGACCCAGTACTTC,NA,TRBJ2-5,TRBV2,TRBD2
CASSKRTGGRIEKLFF,TGTGCCAGTAGTAAGCGGACAGGGGGCAGGATTGAAAAACTGTTTTTT,once,TRBJ1-4,TRBV19,TRBD1
CAISVSLETGTNYGYTF,TGTGCCATCAGTGTAAGTCTCGAGACAGGTACTAACTATGGCTACACCTTC,NA,TRBJ1-2,TRBV10-3,NA
CASSLTDTQYF,TGTGCCAGCAGTTTAACGGATACGCAGTATTTT,few,TRBJ2-3,TRBV12-3/TRBV12-4,NA
CASSHRQGSSTDTQYF,TGTGCCAGCTCACACCGACAGGGCTCTAGCACAGATACGCAGTATTTT,NA,TRBJ2-3,TRBV18,TRBD1
CASSLVAGGADTQYF,TGCGCCAGCAGCTTGGTAGCGGGGGGTGCAGATACGCAGTATTTT,NA,TRBJ2-3,TRBV5-1,TRBD2
CAISEGGGLRLYTF,TGTGCCATCAGTGAGGGGGGGGGTCTCCGCCTCTACACCTTC,NA,TRBJ1-2,TRBV10-3,NA
CASSPAILQGGDGYTF,TGTGCCAGCTCACCGGCGATTCTACAGGGCGGGGATGGCTACACCTTC,NA,TRBJ1-2,TRBV18,NA
CASSIQETQYF,TGTGCCAGCAGCATACAAGAGACCCAGTACTTC,NA,TRBJ2-5,TRBV7-9,NA
CASSTRTGEETQYF,TGTGCCAGCAGCACCCGGACAGGGGAAGAGACCCAGTACTTC,NA,TRBJ2-5,TRBV7-2,TRBD1
CASSYDRGTIYNEQFF,TGTGCCAGCAGTTACGACCGGGGTACGATCTACAATGAGCAGTTCTTC,NA,TRBJ2-1,TRBV6-5,NA
CASSPIRGGETEAFF,TGTGCCAGCAGCCCCATTCGGGGGGGTGAAACTGAAGCTTTCTTT,few,TRBJ1-1,TRBV6-5,NA
CASSEKTGYGYTF,TGTGCCAGCAGTGAAAAAACAGGGTATGGCTACACCTTC,NA,TRBJ1-2,TRBV2,NA
CASSWEGRDTQYF,TGTGCCAGCAGTTGGGAAGGGAGAGATACGCAGTATTTT,NA,TRBJ2-3,TRBV13,NA
CASRDRGHNTEAFF,TGTGCCAGCAGAGACAGGGGGCACAACACTGAAGCTTTCTTT,NA,TRBJ1-1,TRBV2,TRBD1
CASSLRRSEAFF,TGTGCCAGCAGCTTAAGGAGGTCTGAAGCTTTCTTT,few,TRBJ1-1,TRBV7-2,NA
CASTWTNTGELFF,TGTGCCAGCACATGGACAAACACCGGGGAGCTGTTTTTT,NA,TRBJ2-2,TRBV5-5,NA
CASSPKGGWTDTQYF,TGTGCCAGCAGCCCGAAGGGGGGTTGGACAGATACGCAGTATTTT,NA,TRBJ2-3,TRBV7-2,NA
CASSTSAGTGIGYTF,TGTGCCAGCAGTACCTCAGCCGGGACAGGGATCGGGTACACCTTC,NA,TRBJ1-2,TRBV28,TRBD1
CASRRRQVDEQFF,TGTGCCAGCAGACGGAGACAGGTTGATGAGCAGTTCTTC,NA,TRBJ2-1,TRBV12-3/TRBV12-4,NA
CASSLEGAHPVGYGYTF,TGTGCCAGCAGCTTGGAAGGGGCCCACCCCGTCGGCTATGGCTACACCTTC,NA,TRBJ1-2,TRBV7-9,NA
CASSLRYPSQRGSTDTQYF,TGCGCCAGCAGCTTGCGATACCCCAGTCAGCGGGGGAGCACAGATACGCAGTATTTT,NA,TRBJ2-3,TRBV5-1,TRBD2
CASTLDRDTEAFF,TGTGCCAGTACCCTAGACAGGGACACTGAAGCTTTCTTT,NA,TRBJ1-1,TRBV19,TRBD1
CASEAANYGYTF,TGTGCCAGCGAGGCGGCGAACTATGGCTACACCTTC,NA,TRBJ1-2,TRBV28,NA
CASSVGQGAGELFF,TGTGCCAGCAGCGTAGGCCAGGGGGCCGGGGAGCTGTTTTTT,few,TRBJ2-2,TRBV9,TRBD1
CASSVGGASSEGEQFF,TGTGCCAGCAGCGTCGGCGGGGCTAGCTCTGAAGGTGAGCAGTTCTTC,NA,TRBJ2-1,TRBV7-8,NA
CASSRDRGEWRGYTF,TGTGCCAGCAGCCGGGACAGGGGGGAATGGAGAGGCTACACCTTC,NA,TRBJ1-2,TRBV5-4,TRBD1
CATSDDRGGTGELFF,TGTGCCACCAGTGATGACAGGGGTGGCACCGGGGAGCTGTTTTTT,once,TRBJ2-2,TRBV24-1,TRBD1
CASSSLWSPNEQFF,TGTGCCAGCAGCTCCCTTTGGTCTCCTAATGAGCAGTTCTTC,NA,TRBJ2-1,TRBV7-2,NA
CASSLAGGSNSPLHF,TGTGCCAGCAGCTTAGCTGGGGGGTCAAATTCACCCCTCCACTTT,NA,TRBJ1-6,TRBV7-8,NA
CASSQELAGERELFF,TGCGCCAGCAGCCAAGAGCTAGCGGGGGAAAGGGAGCTGTTTTTT,NA,TRBJ2-2,TRBV4-1,TRBD2
CASGLGQTGTGGTEAFF,TGTGCTAGTGGTTTGGGACAAACCGGGACAGGGGGCACTGAAGCTTTCTTT,NA,TRBJ1-1,TRBV12-5,TRBD1
CASSEVIFRGPNEKLFF,TGTGCCAGCAGTGAAGTCATCTTCAGGGGTCCTAATGAAAAACTGTTTTTT,NA,TRBJ1-4,TRBV6-1,NA
CASSPGGLPSTDTQYF,TGCGCCAGCAGTCCCGGGGGGCTCCCGAGCACAGATACGCAGTATTTT,once,TRBJ2-3,TRBV5-1,NA
CASSEFKQGGGYTF,TGTGCCAGCAGTGAATTTAAACAGGGGGGCGGCTACACCTTC,NA,TRBJ1-2,TRBV2,TRBD1
CASSYRSEGARGYTF,TGTGCCAGCAGTTACCGTTCCGAGGGGGCGCGGGGCTACACCTTC,once,TRBJ1-2,TRBV6-2/TRBV6-3,TRBD1
CASSRRDQREGGYTF,TGTGCCAGCAGCCGCCGGGACCAAAGGGAAGGTGGCTACACCTTC,NA,TRBJ1-2,TRBV3-1/TRBV3-2,NA
CASSQDAGAGTEAFF,TGTGCCAGCAGCCAAGATGCGGGGGCAGGAACTGAAGCTTTCTTT,NA,TRBJ1-1,TRBV3-1/TRBV3-2,NA
CASSQLGRGERGEKLFF,TGTGCCAGCAGCCAATTAGGTCGGGGAGAAAGGGGTGAAAAACTGTTTTTT,NA,TRBJ1-4,TRBV3-1/TRBV3-2,NA
CASSPGALHTQYF,TGCGCCAGCAGCCCCGGGGCGCTACATACGCAGTATTTT,NA,TRBJ2-3,TRBV4-3,NA
CASSARGDRANYGYTF,TGTGCCAGCAGCGCTCGGGGGGACAGAGCAAACTATGGCTACACCTTC,NA,TRBJ1-2,TRBV9,TRBD1
CSARGRDTQYF,TGCAGTGCTAGAGGTAGAGATACGCAGTATTTT,NA,TRBJ2-3,TRBV20-1,NA
CASSSRQGKTGELFF,TGTGCCAGCAGCTCTCGACAGGGAAAGACCGGGGAGCTGTTTTTT,NA,TRBJ2-2,TRBV7-2,TRBD1